Listed here is a single T cell receptor (beta chain). Between the trimmed V and J ends, which lost 0 bases and 4 bases, there was a span of 17 bases. CDR1 and CDR2 from the germline V gene are SNHLY and FYNNEI. The length of the CDR3 is 17 residues. This sample is part of a study of control samples from healthy donors and cancer patients. The data were produced by immunoSEQ multiplex PCR, yet TCRdb's version contains in-frame clones alone and is incomplete. Of 390,000 or so clones listed, approximately 92% were seen once; the top ten hold 5.5% to 8%. This TCR came from a man aged 35-49 years with head and neck cancer. The chain uses TRBV2 and TRBJ2-3, with a weak D call TRBD2 (6 bases). Sequencing was performed on PBMCs. The CDR3 DNA follows: TGTGCCAGCAGTGAAGCGCGTTTTGGCGGAGGGGCAGATACGCAGTATTTT. Translating it yields CASSEARFGGGADTQYF.